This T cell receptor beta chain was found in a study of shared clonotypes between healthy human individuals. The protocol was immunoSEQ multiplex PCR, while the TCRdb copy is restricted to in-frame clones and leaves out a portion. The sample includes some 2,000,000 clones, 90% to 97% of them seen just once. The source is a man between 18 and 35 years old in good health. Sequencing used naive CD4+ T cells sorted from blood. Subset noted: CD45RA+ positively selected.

CDR3 sequence (DNA): TGTGCCAGCAGCCCCGGACAGGGAAAACGCGAGCAGTACTTC. Protein sequence: CASSPGQGKREQYF. This chain joins TRBV7-2 and TRBJ2-7; 8 positions match TRBD1. After removal of 5 bases from V and 6 bases from J, the junction contained 9 bases not matched to a gene. The CDR3 runs 14 residues. Germline CDR1 reads SGHTA; CDR2 reads FQGNSA. The entire variable domain, with the rest obtained from reference TRBV7-2 and TRBJ2-7, is as follows: GAGVSQSPSNKVTEKGKDVELRCDPISGHTALYWYRQSLGQGLEFLIYFQGNSAPDKSGLPSDRFSAERTGGSVSTLTIQRTQQEDSAVYLCASSPGQGKREQYFGPGTRLTVT.